This is a list of T cell receptor beta chains from one sample in a study of T cell responses to AZD1222 COVID-19 vaccine. Repertoires were generated with immunoSEQ multiplex PCR, while TCRdb's copy carries only in-frame clones and drops some. Here the sample spans over 100,000 clones, roughly 92% being singletons. Sequencing was performed on peripheral blood, taken on day 0 of AZD1222 vaccination. The receptors were sampled from an adult in good health. Each CDR3 is given with its conserved first and last residue. The D gene is left open where the match is weak.

v_gene	j_gene	d_gene	CDR3aa	CDR3nt
TRBV5-1	TRBJ2-3	NA	CASSLTMAGDLGTDTQYF	TGCGCCAGCAGCTTGACTATGGCGGGCGACTTGGGCACAGATACGCAGTATTTT
TRBV10-3	TRBJ2-5	TRBD2	CAISLGLAGGRETQYF	TGTGCCATCAGCCTGGGACTAGCGGGGGGCAGGGAGACCCAGTACTTC
TRBV20-1	TRBJ1-4	NA	CSASGFRYPNNEKLFF	TGCAGTGCTAGTGGTTTCCGGTACCCTAATAATGAAAAACTGTTTTTT
TRBV28	TRBJ1-1	NA	CASRPGQNTEAFF	TGTGCCAGCAGACCGGGACAGAACACTGAAGCTTTCTTT
TRBV12-3/TRBV12-4	TRBJ1-1	NA	CASSLDLNTEAFF	TGTGCCAGCAGTTTAGACCTTAACACTGAAGCTTTCTTT
TRBV3-1/TRBV3-2	TRBJ2-7	TRBD1	CASRRQGHEQYF	TGTGCCAGTAGAAGACAGGGTCACGAGCAGTACTTC
TRBV15	TRBJ1-2	NA	CATSPARGYYGYTF	TGTGCCACCAGCCCAGCCAGGGGTTACTATGGCTACACCTTC
TRBV18	TRBJ2-2	NA	CASSPSGQGDTGELFF	TGTGCCAGCTCACCTAGCGGACAAGGAGACACCGGGGAGCTGTTTTTT
TRBV7-6	TRBJ1-1	NA	CASSLTILQGGAEAFF	TGTGCCAGCAGCTTAACAATTCTGCAGGGAGGGGCTGAAGCTTTCTTT
TRBV9	TRBJ1-1	NA	CASSVVGANTEAFF	TGTGCCAGCAGCGTAGTTGGGGCCAACACTGAAGCTTTCTTT
TRBV10-2	TRBJ1-1	TRBD1	CASPGQGRNTEAFF	TGCGCCAGCCCGGGACAGGGGCGGAACACTGAAGCTTTCTTT
TRBV28	TRBJ2-7	TRBD1	CASSSGQGYEQYF	TGTGCCAGCAGTTCCGGACAGGGCTACGAGCAGTACTTC
TRBV6-1	TRBJ1-4	TRBD1	CASSERTGFEKLFF	TGTGCCAGCAGTGAACGGACAGGGTTTGAAAAACTGTTTTTT
TRBV5-4	TRBJ1-1	TRBD1	CASSFGQGMNTEAFF	TGTGCCAGCAGCTTTGGACAGGGCATGAACACTGAAGCTTTCTTT